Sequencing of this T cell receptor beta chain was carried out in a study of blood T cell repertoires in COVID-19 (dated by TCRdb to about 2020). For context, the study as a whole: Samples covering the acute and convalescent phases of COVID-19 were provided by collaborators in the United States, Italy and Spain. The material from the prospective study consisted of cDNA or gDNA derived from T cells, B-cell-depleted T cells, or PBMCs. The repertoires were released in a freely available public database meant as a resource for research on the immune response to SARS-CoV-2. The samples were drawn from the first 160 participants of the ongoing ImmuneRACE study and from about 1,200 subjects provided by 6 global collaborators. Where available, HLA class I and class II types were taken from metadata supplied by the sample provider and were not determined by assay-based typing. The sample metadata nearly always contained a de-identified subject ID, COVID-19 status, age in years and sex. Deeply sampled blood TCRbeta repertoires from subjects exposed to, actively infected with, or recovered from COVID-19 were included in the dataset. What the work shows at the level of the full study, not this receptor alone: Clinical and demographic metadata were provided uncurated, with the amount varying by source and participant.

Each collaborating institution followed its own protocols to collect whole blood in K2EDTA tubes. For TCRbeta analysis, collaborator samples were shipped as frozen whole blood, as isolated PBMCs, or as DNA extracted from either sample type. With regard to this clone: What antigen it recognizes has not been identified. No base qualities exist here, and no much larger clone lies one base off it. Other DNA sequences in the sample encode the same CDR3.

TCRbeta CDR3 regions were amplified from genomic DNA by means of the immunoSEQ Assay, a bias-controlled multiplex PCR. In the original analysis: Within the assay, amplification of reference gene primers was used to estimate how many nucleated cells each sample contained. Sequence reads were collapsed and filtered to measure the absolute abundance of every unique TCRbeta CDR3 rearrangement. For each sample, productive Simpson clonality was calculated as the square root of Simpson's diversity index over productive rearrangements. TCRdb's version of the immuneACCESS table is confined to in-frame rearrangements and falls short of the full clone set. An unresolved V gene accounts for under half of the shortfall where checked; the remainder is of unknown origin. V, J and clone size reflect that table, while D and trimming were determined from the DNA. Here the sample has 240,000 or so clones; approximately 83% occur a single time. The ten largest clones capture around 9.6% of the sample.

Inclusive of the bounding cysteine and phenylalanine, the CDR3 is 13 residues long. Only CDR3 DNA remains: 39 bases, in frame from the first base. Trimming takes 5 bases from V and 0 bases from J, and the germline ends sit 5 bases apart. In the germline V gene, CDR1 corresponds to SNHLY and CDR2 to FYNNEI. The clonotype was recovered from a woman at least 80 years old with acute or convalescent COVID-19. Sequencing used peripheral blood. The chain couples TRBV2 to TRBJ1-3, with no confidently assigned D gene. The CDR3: CASSRDSGNTIYF. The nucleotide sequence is TGTGCCAGCAGTCGGGACTCTGGAAACACCATATATTTT.